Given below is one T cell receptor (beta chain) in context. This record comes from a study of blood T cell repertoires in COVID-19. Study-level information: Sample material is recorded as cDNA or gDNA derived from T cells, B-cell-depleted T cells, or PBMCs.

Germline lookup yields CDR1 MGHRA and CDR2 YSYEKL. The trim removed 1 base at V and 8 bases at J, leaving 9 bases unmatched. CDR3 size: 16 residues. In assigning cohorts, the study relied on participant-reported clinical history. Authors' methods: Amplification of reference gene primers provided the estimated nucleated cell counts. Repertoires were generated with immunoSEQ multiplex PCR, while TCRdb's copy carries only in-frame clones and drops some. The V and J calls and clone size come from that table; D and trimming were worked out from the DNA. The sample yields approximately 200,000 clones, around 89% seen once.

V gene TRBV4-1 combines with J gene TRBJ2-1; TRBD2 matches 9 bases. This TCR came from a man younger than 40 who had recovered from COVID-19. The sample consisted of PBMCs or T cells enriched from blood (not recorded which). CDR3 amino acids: CASSQGAGTSLYEQFF. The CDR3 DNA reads TGCGCCAGCAGCCAAGGGGCCGGGACTAGCTTATATGAGCAGTTCTTC.